The clone carrying this T cell receptor (beta chain) occurred once. The CDR3 totals 16 residues. V shed 8 bases and J shed 1 base, with 17 bases lying between them. CDR1 is MNHEY and CDR2 is SMNVEV in the germline V gene (reference sequence). For the second PCR, which ran for about 7 to 11 cycles, a sample-barcoded 5' primer and a J-beta primer mix were used. The template-switch adaptor was a 5' adaptor with 12 random nucleotides. It tagged each cDNA molecule. TCRdb redid the calling of the 5' RACE reads with MiXCR, one entry per CDR3 protein. The repertoire holds 780,000 or so distinct CDR3 sequences, with roughly 50% as singletons. The data were taken from a study of blood T cells in healthy people across ages.

Sequencing was performed on blood. The TCR sequence derives from a man aged 35 to 55 in good health. The chain links TRBV27 to TRBJ1-4; D is unresolved. The CDR3: CASANRFAETNEKLFF. In DNA, the CDR3 is TGTGCCAGCGCTAATCGGTTCGCGGAAACTAATGAAAAACTGTTTTTT.